This T cell receptor beta chain was recorded in a study of T cell repertoires in ileal Crohn's disease. Study in general: Median disease duration was 7.9 years; 35% smoked at surgery.

Measured with immunoSEQ multiplex PCR; TCRdb has only the in-frame clones, and not every one. The sample has more than 11,000 clones, nearly 90% seen once. Trimming stripped 2 bases from V and 2 bases from J, with 15 bases between. This CDR3 comprises 17 residues. CDR1 MGHDK and CDR2 SYGVNS come from the germline V gene. The sample was ileal tissue. The chain recombines TRBV25-1 with TRBJ1-4; D might be TRBD1 (6 bases). The clonotype was recovered from an adult with Crohn's disease. CDR3 nucleotides: TGTGCCAGCAGTGAAACACAGGGCCTGGGGACTAATGAAAAACTGTTTTTT. Translation: CASSETQGLGTNEKLFF. Supplemented by reference TRBV25-1 and TRBJ1-4, the full variable domain reads EADIYQTPRYLVIGTGKKITLECSQTMGHDKMYWYQQDPGMELHLIHYSYGVNSTEKGDLSSESTVSRIRTEHFPLTLESARPSHTSQYLCASSETQGLGTNEKLFFGSGTQLSVL.